These 5 T cell receptor beta chains share one sample of origin, sequenced in a study of tumor T cells in aggressive B-cell lymphoma. Method: immunoSEQ multiplex PCR; TCRdb's copy keeps in-frame clones and lacks some. The profile shows roughly 11,000 clones, approximately 89% of them singletons. Material: tumor tissue. All receptors derive from an adult with diffuse large B cell lymphoma.

The chain uses TRBV7-9 and TRBJ1-2, with 8 bases matching TRBD1. V was clipped by 1 base and J by 7 bases; unmatched bases: 2. The CDR3 runs to 13 residues. Germline V CDR1 and CDR2: SEHNR, FQNEAQ (reference sequence). The CDR3, as DNA: TGTGCCAGCAGCTTAGAACAGGGGGTTGGCTACACCTTC. This codes for CASSLEQGVGYTF. The whole variable domain, filled in from reference TRBV7-9 and TRBJ1-2, reads DTGVSQNPRHKITKRGQNVTFRCDPISEHNRLYWYRQTLGQGPEFLTYFQNEAQLEKSRLLSDRFSAERPKGSFSTLEIQRTEQGDSAMYLCASSLEQGVGYTFGSGTRLTVV.

V is TRBV6-5 and J is TRBJ1-2; 8 bases agree with TRBD1. The germline CDR1 and CDR2 sequences are MNHEY and SVGAGI. J was trimmed by 8 bases and V by 2 bases; bases with no gene match: 4. The CDR3 loop spans 13 amino acids. This CDR3 reads CASSYQGAGGYTF. DNA for the CDR3: TGTGCCAGCAGTTACCAGGGGGCAGGGGGCTACACCTTC.

The chain carries TRBV27 and TRBJ2-7; D is perhaps TRBD2 (5 bases). The CDR3 extends over 16 amino acids. Per the germline V gene, CDR1 is MNHEY and CDR2 is SMNVEV (reference sequence). Trimming removed 3 bases at V and 3 bases at J, with 18 bases between. The CDR3 DNA sequence: TGTGCCAGCAGTTTGATCCGGGGTCAAGCCATCTACGAGCAGTACTTC. This gives the protein CASSLIRGQAIYEQYF.

The rearrangement joins TRBV5-1 to TRBJ1-4; D is ambiguous. The V end was cut by 3 bases, the J end by 7 bases, with 13 bases between. Germline V gene sequence: CDR1 SGHRS, CDR2 YFSETQ. The CDR3 covers 14 residues. CDR3 residues: CASSSTAGGEKLFF. The CDR3 nucleotides are TGCGCCAGCAGCTCGACTGCGGGAGGTGAAAAACTGTTTTTT.

The chain has TRBV7-9 and TRBJ2-3; D may be TRBD1 (6 bases). The V end was cut by 3 bases, the J end by 9 bases, with 10 bases between. The CDR3 length is 12 residues. In germline, CDR1 is SEHNR, CDR2 FQNEAQ (reference sequence). CDR3 sequence reads: CASSFDQGTQYF. CDR3 sequence (DNA): TGTGCCAGCAGCTTCGACCAGGGGACGCAGTATTTT.